Listed below are T cell receptor beta chains from one sample, sequenced in a study of cytomegalovirus exposure and HLA in healthy donors. The assay was immunoSEQ multiplex PCR, and TCRdb's table has in-frame clones only and misses some. This sample has more than 85,000 clones, with 75% to 85% found just once. The sample taken for sequencing was PBMCs. The receptors stem from a woman between 18 and 29 years old in good health and CMV-seronegative. Each CDR3 is given with its conserved first and last residue. A D gene is named only where the DNA matches it firmly. Clone size is shown for a subset of rows, as once, few, many or a class of expanded clone.

CASRHLAGSYNEQFF,TGTGCCAGCAGGCACCTAGCGGGATCCTACAATGAGCAGTTCTTC,-,TRBJ2-1,TRBD2,TRBV7-8
CASSPDYLSTDTQYF,TGTGCCAGCTCACCCGACTACTTGAGCACAGATACGCAGTATTTT,-,TRBJ2-3,-,TRBV18
CASSLGLSRGSYEQYF,TGTGCCAGCAGCTTGGGACTATCCAGGGGCTCCTACGAGCAGTACTTC,-,TRBJ2-7,-,TRBV7-9
CASSDPGLPYNEQFF,TGCGCCAGCAGCGATCCGGGACTACCATACAATGAGCAGTTCTTC,-,TRBJ2-1,TRBD2,TRBV5-1
CASSYSTTGQGEQYF,TGTGCCAGCAGTTACTCGACCACGGGACAGGGCGAGCAGTACTTC,-,TRBJ2-7,TRBD1,TRBV6-5
CASSQELDRGQPQHF,TGCGCCAGCAGCCAAGAGTTAGACAGGGGCCAGCCCCAGCATTTT,-,TRBJ1-5,TRBD1,TRBV4-1
CASSRTGTGRDGYTF,TGTGCCAGTAGTAGAACCGGGACAGGGCGGGATGGCTACACCTTC,-,TRBJ1-2,TRBD1,TRBV19
CASSFFSGSAYNEQFF,TGTGCCAGCAGCTTCTTTAGCGGGAGCGCCTACAATGAGCAGTTCTTC,few,TRBJ2-1,TRBD2,TRBV7-3
CASSQDTRGLAGSGGELFF,TGCGCCAGCAGCCAAGATACGAGAGGACTAGCGGGATCCGGCGGGGAGCTGTTTTTT,-,TRBJ2-2,TRBD2,TRBV4-3
CASSSTGVGGYTF,TGTGCCAGCAGCTCAACAGGGGTGGGTGGCTACACCTTC,-,TRBJ1-2,TRBD1,TRBV11-2
CASSLGSPGYEQYF,TGTGCCAGCAGCCTTGGGTCCCCGGGGTACGAGCAGTACTTC,-,TRBJ2-7,-,TRBV5-6
CASSQRAGQAYEQYF,TGCGCCAGCAGCCAACGAGCGGGGCAAGCCTACGAGCAGTACTTC,once,TRBJ2-7,TRBD2,TRBV4-3
CASSLSYEQYF,TGTGCCAGCAGCCTCTCCTACGAGCAGTACTTC,-,TRBJ2-7,-,TRBV7-2
CASSLAASRTYEQYF,TGTGCCAGCAGCTTAGCGGCTAGCCGAACCTACGAGCAGTACTTC,-,TRBJ2-7,-,TRBV11-2
CASSYSKGEGAEAFF,TGTGCCAGCAGTTACTCGAAGGGGGAGGGGGCTGAAGCTTTCTTT,-,TRBJ1-1,-,TRBV6-6
CASSRLLGGNSPLHF,TGTGCCAGCAGTAGACTCCTCGGTGGTAATTCACCCCTCCACTTT,-,TRBJ1-6,-,TRBV27
CAWSYGRGGTQYF,TGTGCCTGGAGTTACGGACGAGGGGGTACGCAGTATTTT,once,TRBJ2-3,-,TRBV30
CASSLGRVAGYTF,TGTGCCAGCAGTTTGGGTCGGGTGGCTGGCTACACCTTC,-,TRBJ1-2,-,TRBV28
CASSQQGSYEQYF,TGTGCCAGCAGCCAACAGGGGAGCTACGAGCAGTACTTC,-,TRBJ2-7,TRBD1,TRBV5-4